This T cell receptor (beta chain) was retrieved from a study of OX40 agonist ivuxolimab in advanced cancers. General study points: Averaging showed that CD8+ T cells had more expanded clones than CD4+ did. At 0.1-3.0 mg/kg, partial responders had clonal expansion among the lowest observed.

With respect to this clone: Its antigen is undetermined.

V was trimmed by 5 bases and J by 3 bases, leaving 8 bases between them. The CDR3 runs to 12 residues. CDR1 and CDR2 from the germline V gene are SGHAT and FQNNGV. The table came from immunoSEQ multiplex PCR; TCRdb's copy has only in-frame clones and leaves some out. The data contain about 76,000 clones, 80% to 90% of them singletons. The sampling schedule covered blood at baseline, cycle 4 day 1, and cycle 7 day 1. The sequence came from an adult with an advanced solid tumor such as melanoma, head and neck, liver or kidney cancer. The rearrangement links TRBV11-2 to TRBJ2-7, with unresolved D. Sequencing was performed on CD4+ or CD8+ T cells sorted from blood, taken in a trial of the OX40 agonist ivuxolimab. The CDR3 sequence is CASSNTVYEQYF. Here the CDR3 DNA reads TGTGCCAGCAGCAATACAGTCTACGAGCAGTACTTC.